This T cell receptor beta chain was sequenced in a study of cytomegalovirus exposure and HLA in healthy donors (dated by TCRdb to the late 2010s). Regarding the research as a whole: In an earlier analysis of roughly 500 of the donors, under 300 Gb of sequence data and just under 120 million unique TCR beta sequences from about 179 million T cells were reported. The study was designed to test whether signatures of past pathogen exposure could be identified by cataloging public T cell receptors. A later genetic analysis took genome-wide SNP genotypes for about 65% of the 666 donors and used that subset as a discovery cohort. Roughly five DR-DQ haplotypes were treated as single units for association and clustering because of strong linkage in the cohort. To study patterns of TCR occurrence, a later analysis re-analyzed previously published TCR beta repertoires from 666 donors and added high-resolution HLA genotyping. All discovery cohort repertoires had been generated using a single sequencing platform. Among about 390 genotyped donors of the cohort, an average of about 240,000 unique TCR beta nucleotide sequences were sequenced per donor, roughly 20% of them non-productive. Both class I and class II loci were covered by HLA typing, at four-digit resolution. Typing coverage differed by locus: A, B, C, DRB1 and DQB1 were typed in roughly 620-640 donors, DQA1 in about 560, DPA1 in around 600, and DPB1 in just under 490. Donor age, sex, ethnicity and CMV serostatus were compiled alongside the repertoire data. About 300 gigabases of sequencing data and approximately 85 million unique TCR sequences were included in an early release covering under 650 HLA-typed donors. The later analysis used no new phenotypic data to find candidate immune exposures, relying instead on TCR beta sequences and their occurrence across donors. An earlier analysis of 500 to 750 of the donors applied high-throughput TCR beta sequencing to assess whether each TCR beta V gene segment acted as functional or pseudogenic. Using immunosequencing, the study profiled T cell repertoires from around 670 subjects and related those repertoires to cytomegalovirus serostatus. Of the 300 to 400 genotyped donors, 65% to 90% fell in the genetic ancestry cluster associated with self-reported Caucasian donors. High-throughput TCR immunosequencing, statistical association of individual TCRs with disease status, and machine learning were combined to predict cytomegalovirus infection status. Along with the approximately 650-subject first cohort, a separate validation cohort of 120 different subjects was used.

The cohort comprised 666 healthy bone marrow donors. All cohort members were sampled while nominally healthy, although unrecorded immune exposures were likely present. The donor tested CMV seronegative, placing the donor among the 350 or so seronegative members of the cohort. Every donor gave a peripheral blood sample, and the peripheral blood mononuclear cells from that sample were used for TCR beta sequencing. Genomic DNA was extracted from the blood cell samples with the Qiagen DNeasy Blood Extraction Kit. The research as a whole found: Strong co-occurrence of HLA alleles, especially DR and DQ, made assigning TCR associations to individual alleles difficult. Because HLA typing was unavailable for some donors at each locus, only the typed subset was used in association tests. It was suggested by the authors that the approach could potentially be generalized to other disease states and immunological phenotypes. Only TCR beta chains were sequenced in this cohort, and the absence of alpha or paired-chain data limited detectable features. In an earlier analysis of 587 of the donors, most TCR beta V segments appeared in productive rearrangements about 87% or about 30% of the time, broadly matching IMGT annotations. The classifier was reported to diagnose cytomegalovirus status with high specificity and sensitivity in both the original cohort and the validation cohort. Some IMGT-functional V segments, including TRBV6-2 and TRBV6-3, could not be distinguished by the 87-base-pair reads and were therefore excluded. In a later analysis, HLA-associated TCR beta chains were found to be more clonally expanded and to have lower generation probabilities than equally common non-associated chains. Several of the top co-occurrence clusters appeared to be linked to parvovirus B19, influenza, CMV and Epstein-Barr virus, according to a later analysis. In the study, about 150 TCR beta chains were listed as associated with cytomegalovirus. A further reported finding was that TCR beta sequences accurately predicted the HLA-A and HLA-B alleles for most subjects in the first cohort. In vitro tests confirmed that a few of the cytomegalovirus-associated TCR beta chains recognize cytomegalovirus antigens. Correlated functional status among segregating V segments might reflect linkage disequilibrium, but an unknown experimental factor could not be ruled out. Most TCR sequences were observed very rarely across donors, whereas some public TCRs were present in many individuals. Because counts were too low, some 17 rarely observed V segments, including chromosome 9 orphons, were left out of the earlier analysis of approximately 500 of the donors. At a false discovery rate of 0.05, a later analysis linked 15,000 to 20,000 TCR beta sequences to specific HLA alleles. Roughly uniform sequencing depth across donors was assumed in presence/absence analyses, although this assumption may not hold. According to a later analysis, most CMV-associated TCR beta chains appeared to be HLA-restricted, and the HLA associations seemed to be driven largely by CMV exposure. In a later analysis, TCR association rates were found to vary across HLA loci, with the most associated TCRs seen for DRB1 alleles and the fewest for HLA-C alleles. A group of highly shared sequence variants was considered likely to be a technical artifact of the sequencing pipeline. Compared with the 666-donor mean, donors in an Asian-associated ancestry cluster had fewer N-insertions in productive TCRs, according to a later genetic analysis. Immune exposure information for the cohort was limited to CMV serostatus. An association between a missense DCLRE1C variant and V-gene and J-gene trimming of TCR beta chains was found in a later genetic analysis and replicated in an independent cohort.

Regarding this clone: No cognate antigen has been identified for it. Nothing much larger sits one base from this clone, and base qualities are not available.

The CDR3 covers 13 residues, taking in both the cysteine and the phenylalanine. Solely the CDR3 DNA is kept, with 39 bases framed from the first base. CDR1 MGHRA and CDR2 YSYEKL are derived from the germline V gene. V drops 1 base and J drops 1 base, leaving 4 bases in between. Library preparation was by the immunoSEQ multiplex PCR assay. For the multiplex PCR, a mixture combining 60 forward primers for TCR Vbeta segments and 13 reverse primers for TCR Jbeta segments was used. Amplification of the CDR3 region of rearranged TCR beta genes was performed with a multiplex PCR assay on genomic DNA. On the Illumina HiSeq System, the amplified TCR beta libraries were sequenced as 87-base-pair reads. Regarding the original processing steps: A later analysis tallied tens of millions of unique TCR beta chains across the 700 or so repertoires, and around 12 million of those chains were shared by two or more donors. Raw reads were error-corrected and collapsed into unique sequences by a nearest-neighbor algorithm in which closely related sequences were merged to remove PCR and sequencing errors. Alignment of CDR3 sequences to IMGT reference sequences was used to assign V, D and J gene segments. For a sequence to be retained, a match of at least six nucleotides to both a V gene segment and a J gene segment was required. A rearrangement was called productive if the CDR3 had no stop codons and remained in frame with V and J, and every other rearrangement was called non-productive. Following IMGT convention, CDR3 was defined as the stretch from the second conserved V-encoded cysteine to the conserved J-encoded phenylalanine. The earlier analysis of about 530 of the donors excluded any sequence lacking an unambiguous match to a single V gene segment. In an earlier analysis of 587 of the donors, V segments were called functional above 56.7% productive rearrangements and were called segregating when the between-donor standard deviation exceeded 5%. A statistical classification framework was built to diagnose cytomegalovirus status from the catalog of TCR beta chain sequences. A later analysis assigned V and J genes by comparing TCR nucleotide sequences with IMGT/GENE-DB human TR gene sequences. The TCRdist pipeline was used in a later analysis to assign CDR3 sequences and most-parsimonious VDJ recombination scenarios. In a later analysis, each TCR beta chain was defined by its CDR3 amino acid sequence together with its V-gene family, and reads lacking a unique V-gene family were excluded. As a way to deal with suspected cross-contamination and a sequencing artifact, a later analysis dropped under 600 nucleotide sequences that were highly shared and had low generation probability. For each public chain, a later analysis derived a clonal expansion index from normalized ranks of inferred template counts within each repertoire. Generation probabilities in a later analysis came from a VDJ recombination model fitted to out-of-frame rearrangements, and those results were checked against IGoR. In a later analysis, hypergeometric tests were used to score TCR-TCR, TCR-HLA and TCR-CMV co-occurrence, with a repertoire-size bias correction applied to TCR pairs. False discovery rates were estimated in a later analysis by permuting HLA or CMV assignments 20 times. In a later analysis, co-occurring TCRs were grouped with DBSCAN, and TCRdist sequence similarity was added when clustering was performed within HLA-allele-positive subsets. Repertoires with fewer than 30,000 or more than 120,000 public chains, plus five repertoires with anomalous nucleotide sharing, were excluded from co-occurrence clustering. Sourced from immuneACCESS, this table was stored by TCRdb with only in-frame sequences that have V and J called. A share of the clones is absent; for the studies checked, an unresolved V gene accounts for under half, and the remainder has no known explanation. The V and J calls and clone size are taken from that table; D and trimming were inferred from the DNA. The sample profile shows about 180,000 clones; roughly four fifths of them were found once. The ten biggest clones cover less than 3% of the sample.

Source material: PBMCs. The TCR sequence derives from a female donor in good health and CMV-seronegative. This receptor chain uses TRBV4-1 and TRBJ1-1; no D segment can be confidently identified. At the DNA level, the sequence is TGCGCCAGCAGCCAAGCTCCGAACACTGAAGCTTTCTTT. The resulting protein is CASSQAPNTEAFF.